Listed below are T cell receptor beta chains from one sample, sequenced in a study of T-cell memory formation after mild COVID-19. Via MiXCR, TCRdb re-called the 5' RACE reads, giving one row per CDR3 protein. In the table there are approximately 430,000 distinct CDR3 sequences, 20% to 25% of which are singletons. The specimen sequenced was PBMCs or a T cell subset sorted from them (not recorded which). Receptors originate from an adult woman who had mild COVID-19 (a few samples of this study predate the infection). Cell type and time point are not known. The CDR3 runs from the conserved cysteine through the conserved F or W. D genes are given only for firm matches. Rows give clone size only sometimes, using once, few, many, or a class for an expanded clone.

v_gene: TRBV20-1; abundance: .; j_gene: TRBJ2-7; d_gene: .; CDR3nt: TGCAGTGCTAGAGCCCAGGTTGTTTCCTACGAGCAGTACTTC; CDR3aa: CSARAQVVSYEQYF
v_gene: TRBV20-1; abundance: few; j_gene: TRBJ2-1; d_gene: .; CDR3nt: TGCAGTGCTAGAGCCACTTTTAAACCGGGACTGGGCTCCTACAATGAGCAGTTCTTC; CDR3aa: CSARATFKPGLGSYNEQFF
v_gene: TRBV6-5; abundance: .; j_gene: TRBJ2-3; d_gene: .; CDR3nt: TGTGCCACCCGAGTAGCGGGCACAGATACGCAGTATTTT; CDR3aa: CATRVAGTDTQYF
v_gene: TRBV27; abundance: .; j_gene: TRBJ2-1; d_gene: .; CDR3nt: TGTGCCACCCGAGATTACAATGAGCAGTTCTTC; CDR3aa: CATRDYNEQFF
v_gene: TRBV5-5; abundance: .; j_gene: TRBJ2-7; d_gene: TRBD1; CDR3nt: TGTGCCAGCAGCCCGGTGGAGGGACAGGTCTTCAACGAGCAGTACTTC; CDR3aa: CASSPVEGQVFNEQYF
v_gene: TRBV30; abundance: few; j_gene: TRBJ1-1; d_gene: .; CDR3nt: TGTGCCTGGAGCGCCTCAGTGGACACTGAAGCTTTCTTT; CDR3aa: CAWSASVDTEAFF
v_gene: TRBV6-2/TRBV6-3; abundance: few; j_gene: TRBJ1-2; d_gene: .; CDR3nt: TGTGCCAGCAGTCCCGCCCTCACAGGGTCGGGTGGCTACACCTTC; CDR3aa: CASSPALTGSGGYTF
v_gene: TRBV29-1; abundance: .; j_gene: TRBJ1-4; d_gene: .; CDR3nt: TGCAGCGTTGAACTTGCAGGATCGGGGCTTGAAAAACTGTTTTTT; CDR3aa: CSVELAGSGLEKLFF
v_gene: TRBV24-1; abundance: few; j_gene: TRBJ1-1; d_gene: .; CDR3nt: TGTGCCACCAGTGATCGAAGCCGGGGCCACACTGAAGCTTTCTTT; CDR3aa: CATSDRSRGHTEAFF
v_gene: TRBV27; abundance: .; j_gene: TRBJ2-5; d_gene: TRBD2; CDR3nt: TGTGCCACCAAAAGGGCTAGCGGGAGCGGGGAGACCCAGTACTTC; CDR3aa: CATKRASGSGETQYF
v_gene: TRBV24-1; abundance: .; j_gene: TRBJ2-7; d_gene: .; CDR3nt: TGTGCCACCAGGGACACTCCCCTGTACGAGCAGTACTTC; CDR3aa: CATRDTPLYEQYF
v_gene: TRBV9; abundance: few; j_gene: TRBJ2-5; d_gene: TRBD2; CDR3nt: TGTGCCAGCAGCGTAGCTACGGTGGCTAGCGGGAGGACCCAAGAGACCCAGTACTTC; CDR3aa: CASSVATVASGRTQETQYF
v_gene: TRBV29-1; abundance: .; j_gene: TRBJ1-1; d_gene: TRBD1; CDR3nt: TGCAGCGCCCAACAGGGGGACACTGAAGCTTTCTTT; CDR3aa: CSAQQGDTEAFF
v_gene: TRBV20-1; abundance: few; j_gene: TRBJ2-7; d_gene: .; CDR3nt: TGCAGTTCTCCGGGACGGGGGTCCTACGAGCAGTACTTC; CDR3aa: CSSPGRGSYEQYF
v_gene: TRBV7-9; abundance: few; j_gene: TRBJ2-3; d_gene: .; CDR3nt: TGTGCCAGCAGCATCCCGGAGGCGGGGAGCACAGATACGCAGTATTTT; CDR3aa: CASSIPEAGSTDTQYF
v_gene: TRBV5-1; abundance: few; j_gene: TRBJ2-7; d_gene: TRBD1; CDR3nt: TGCGCCAGCAGCTTGGTGCGGACAGGGGCGTACGAGCAGTACTTC; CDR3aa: CASSLVRTGAYEQYF
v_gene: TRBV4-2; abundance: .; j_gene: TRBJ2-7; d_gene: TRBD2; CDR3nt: TGTGCCAGCAGCTGGGGACTAGCGGGAGAGGAGGAGCAGTACTTC; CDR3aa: CASSWGLAGEEEQYF
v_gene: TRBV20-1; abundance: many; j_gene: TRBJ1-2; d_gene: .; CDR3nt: TGCAGCGCTCTCGGGGCACGCTATGGCTACACCTTC; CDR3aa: CSALGARYGYTF
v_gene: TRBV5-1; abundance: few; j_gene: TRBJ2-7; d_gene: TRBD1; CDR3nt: TGCGCCAGCAGCTTGGGGGCCGGGACAGGGTCCTACGAGCAGTACTTC; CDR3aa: CASSLGAGTGSYEQYF
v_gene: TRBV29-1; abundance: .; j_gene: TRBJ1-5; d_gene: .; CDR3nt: TGCAGCGCCCAGTTCAGTTATAGCAATCAGCCCCAGCATTTT; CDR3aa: CSAQFSYSNQPQHF
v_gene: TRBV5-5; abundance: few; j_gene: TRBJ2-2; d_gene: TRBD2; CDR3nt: TGTGCCAGCAGCTTCAGACTAGCGGGAGCGAGGGGCACCGGGGAGCTGTTTTTT; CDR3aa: CASSFRLAGARGTGELFF
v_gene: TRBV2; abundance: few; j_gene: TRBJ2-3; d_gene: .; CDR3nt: TGTGCCAGCAGTGCCGACTACCAGAGCACAGATACGCAGTATTTT; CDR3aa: CASSADYQSTDTQYF
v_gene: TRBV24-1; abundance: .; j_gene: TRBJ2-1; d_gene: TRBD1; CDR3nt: TGTGCCACCAGTGAACCAGAACAGGGGGCTGAGCAGTTCTTC; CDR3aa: CATSEPEQGAEQFF
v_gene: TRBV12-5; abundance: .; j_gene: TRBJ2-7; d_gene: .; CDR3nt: TGTGCTAGTGGTCAACGGGTCGACGGATACGAGCAGTACTTC; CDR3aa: CASGQRVDGYEQYF
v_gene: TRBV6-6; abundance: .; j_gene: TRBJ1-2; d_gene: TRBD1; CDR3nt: TGTGCCAGCAGTTACTCGATTCAGGGGGCGGATGGCTACACCTTC; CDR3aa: CASSYSIQGADGYTF
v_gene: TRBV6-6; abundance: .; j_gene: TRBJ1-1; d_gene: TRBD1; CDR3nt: TGTGCCAGCAGTTACACAGGGGTTAACACTGAAGCTTTCTTT; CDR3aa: CASSYTGVNTEAFF
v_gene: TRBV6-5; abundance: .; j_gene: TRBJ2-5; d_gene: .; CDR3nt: TGTGCCAGCAGCCCCTCGCTGGAGACCCAGTACTTC; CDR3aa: CASSPSLETQYF
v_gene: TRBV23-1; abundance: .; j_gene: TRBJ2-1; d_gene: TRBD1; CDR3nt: TGCGCCAGCACATTTCATAGGACAGGGGAGAGGAATGAGCAGTTCTTC; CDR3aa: CASTFHRTGERNEQFF
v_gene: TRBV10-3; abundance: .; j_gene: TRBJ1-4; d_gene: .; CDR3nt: TGTGCCATCAGTTTCCGGGACTCAGAAAAACTGTTTTTT; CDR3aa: CAISFRDSEKLFF
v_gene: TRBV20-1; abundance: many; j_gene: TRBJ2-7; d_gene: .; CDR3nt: TGCAGTGCTATAATTAGCGGCCCTCCCTACGAGCAGTACTTC; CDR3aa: CSAIISGPPYEQYF
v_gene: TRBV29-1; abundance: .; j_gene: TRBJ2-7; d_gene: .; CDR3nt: TGCAGCGTTGAGGGGGGCCGGGCAGGCCTAACCTACGAGCAGTACTTC; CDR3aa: CSVEGGRAGLTYEQYF
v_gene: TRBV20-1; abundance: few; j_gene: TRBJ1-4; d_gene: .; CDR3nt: TGCAGTGCTAGAGACGTTCGGGGTCTGGGGATAAATGAAAAACTGTTTTTT; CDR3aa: CSARDVRGLGINEKLFF
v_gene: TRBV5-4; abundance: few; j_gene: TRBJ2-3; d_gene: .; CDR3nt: TGTGCCAGCAGCTTACCACTGGGACACCGAAGCACAGATACGCAGTATTTT; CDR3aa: CASSLPLGHRSTDTQYF
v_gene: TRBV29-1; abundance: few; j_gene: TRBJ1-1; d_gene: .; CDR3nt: TGCAGCGGGACTATGGGGCCCGGAACTGAAGCTTTCTTT; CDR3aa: CSGTMGPGTEAFF
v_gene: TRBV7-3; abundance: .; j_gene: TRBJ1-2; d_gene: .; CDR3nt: TGTGCCAGCAGCTTAATGGGGCAGGGACCGGGCGGCTACACCTTC; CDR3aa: CASSLMGQGPGGYTF
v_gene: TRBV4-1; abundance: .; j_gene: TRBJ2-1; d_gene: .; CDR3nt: TGCGCCAGCAGCCAGTTGGACCGTGACTACAATGAGCAGTTCTTC; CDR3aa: CASSQLDRDYNEQFF
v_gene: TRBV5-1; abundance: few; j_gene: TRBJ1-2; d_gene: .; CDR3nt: TGCGCCAGCAGCTTGAACGCGGGCAGGGACTATGGCTACACCTTC; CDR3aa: CASSLNAGRDYGYTF
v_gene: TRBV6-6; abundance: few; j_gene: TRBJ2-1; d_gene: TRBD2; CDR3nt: TGTGCCAGCAGTGGGGGACTAGGAATGTACAATGAGCAGTTCTTC; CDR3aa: CASSGGLGMYNEQFF
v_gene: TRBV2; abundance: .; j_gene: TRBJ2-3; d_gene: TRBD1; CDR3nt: TGTGCCAGCGTCCGGGACAGAGCCACAGATACGCAGTATTTT; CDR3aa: CASVRDRATDTQYF
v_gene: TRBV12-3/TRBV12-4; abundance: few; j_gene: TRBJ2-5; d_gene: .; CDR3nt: TGTGCCAGCAGGACCGCGGGACGGCCGGAGGAGACCCAGTACTTC; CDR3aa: CASRTAGRPEETQYF
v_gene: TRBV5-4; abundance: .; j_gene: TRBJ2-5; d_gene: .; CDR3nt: TGTGCCAGCAGCCCCGGGGAGCACCAAGAGACCCAGTACTTC; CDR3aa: CASSPGEHQETQYF
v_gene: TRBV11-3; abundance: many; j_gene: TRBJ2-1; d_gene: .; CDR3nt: TGTGCCAGCAGCTTAGAGTCCGCCTCCTACAATGAGCAGTTCTTC; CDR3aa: CASSLESASYNEQFF
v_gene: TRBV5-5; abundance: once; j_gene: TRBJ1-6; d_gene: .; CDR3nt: TGTGCCAGCAGCTTGGCCGAGGTATCGAGGAATTCACCCCTCCACTTT; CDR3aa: CASSLAEVSRNSPLHF
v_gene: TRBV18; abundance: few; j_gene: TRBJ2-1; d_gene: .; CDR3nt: TGTGCCAGCTCACCTGATGATCCACAGGGTGCTATAGAGTTGGATGAGCAGTTCTTC; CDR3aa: CASSPDDPQGAIELDEQFF
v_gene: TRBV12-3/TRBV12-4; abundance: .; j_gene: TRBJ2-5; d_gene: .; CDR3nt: TGTGCCAGCAGCCCCACAGGACCCAAAGAGACCCAGTACTTC; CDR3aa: CASSPTGPKETQYF
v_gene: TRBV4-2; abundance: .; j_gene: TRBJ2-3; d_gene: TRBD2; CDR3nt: TGTGCCAGCAGCCAAACCGGGACTAGCGGGAGATGGGCCACAGATACGCAGTATTTT; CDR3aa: CASSQTGTSGRWATDTQYF
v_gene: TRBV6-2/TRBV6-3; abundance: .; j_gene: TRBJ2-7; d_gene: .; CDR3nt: TGTGCCAGCAGTTACTCGGTCCCAGGGCGCTATACCTACGAGCAGTACTTC; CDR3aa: CASSYSVPGRYTYEQYF
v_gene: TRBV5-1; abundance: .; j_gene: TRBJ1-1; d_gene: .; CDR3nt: TGCGCCAGCAGCTTTTGGGGCCCGGGGACTGAAGCTTTCTTT; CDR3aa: CASSFWGPGTEAFF
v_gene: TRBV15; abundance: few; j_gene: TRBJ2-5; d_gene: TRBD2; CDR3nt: TGTGCCACCCCAACCGGGACTAGCGGGGGAGAGACCCAGTACTTC; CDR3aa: CATPTGTSGGETQYF
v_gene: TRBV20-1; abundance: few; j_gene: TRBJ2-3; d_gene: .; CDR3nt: TGCAGTGCCCCCACGGCTAGCGAAATCACAGATACGCAGTATTTT; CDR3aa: CSAPTASEITDTQYF